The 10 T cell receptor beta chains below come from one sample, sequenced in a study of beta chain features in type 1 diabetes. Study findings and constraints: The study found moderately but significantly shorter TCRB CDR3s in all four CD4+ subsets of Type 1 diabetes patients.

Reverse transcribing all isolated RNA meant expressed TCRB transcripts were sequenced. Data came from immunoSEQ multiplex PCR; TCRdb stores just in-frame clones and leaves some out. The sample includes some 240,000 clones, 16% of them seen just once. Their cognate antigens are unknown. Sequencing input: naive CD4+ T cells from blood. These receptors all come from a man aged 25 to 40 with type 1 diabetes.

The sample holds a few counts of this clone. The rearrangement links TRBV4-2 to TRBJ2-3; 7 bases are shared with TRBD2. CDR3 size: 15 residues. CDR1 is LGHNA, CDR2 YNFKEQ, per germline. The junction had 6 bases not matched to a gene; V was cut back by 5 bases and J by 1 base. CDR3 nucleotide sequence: TGTGCCAGCAGCTCGGGACTACAGGGCACAGATACGCAGTATTTT. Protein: CASSSGLQGTDTQYF.

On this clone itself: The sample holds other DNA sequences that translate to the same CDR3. This chain's CDR3 is CASSLRLITDTQYF. In nucleotides, the CDR3 is TGCGCCAGCAGCCTAAGACTCATAACAGATACGCAGTATTTT. The chain carries TRBV5-1 and TRBJ2-3; D gene unclear. Germline V gene data show CDR1 as SGHRS and CDR2 as YFSETQ. CDR3 length: 14 amino acids. V lost 4 bases and J lost 3, with 12 bases in between.

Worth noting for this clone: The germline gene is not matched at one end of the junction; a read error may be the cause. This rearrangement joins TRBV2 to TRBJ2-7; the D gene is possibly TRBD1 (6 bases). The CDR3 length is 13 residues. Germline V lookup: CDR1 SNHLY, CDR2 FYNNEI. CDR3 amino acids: CASSVGDKWPPGF. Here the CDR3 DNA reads TGTGCCAGCAGTGTTGGGGACAAGTGGCCTCCGGGGTTC.

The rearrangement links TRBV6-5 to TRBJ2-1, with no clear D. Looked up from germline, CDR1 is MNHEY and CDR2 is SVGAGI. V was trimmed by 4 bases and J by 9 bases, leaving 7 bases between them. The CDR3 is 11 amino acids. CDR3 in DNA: TGTGCCAGCAGTTTTAATAGTGAGCAGTTCTTC. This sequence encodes CASSFNSEQFF.

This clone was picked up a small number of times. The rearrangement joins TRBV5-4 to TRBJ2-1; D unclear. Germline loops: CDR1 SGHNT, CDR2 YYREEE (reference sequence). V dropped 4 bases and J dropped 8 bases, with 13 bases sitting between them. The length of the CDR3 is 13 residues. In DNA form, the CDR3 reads TGTGCCAGCAGCATTGCCCTATCTGATGAGCAGTTCTTC. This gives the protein CASSIALSDEQFF.

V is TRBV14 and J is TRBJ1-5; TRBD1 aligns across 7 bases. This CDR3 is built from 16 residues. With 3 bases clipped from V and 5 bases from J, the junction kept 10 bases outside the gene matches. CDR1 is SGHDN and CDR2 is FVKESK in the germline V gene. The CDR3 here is CASSQINRGCYQPQHF. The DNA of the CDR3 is TGTGCCAGCAGCCAGATAAACAGGGGCTGCTATCAGCCCCAGCATTTT. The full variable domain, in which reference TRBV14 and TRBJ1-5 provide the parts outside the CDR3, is EAGVTQFPSHSVIEKGQTVTLRCDPISGHDNLYWYRRVMGKEIKFLLHFVKESKQDESGMPNNRFLAERTGGTYSTLKVQPAELEDSGVYFCASSQINRGCYQPQHFGDGTRLSIL.

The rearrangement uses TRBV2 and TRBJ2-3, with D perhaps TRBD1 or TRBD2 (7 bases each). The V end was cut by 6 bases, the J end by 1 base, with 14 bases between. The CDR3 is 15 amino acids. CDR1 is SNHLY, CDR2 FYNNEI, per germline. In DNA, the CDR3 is TGTGCCAGCAGGGGAGGGGGCGCCGGCACAGATACGCAGTATTTT. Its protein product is CASRGGGAGTDTQYF.

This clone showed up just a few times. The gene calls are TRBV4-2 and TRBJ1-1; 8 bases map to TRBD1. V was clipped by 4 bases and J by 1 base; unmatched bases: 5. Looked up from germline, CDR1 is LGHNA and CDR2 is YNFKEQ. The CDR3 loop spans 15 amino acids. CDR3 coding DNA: TGTGCCAGCAGCCTTGAGGGACAGGCGAACACTGAAGCTTTCTTT. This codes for CASSLEGQANTEAFF.

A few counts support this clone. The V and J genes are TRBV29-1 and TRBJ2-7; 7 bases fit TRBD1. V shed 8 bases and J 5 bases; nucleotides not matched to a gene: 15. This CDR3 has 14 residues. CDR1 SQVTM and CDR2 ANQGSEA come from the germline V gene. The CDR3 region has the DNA TGCAGCATTTACGGGGCGACAGGGTCCGACGAGCAGTACTTC. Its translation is CSIYGATGSDEQYF.

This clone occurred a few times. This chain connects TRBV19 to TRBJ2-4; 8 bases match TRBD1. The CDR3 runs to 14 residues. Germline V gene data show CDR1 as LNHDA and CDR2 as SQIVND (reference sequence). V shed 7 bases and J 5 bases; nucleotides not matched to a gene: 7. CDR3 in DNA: TGTGCCAGTACCCGGCCAGGGGGCGAAAACATTCAGTACTTC. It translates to CASTRPGGENIQYF. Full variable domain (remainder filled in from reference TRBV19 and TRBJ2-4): DGGITQSPKYLFRKEGQNVTLSCEQNLNHDAMYWYRQDPGQGLRLIYYSQIVNDFQKGDIAEGYSVSREKKESFPLTVTSAQKNPTAFYLCASTRPGGENIQYFGAGTRLSVL.